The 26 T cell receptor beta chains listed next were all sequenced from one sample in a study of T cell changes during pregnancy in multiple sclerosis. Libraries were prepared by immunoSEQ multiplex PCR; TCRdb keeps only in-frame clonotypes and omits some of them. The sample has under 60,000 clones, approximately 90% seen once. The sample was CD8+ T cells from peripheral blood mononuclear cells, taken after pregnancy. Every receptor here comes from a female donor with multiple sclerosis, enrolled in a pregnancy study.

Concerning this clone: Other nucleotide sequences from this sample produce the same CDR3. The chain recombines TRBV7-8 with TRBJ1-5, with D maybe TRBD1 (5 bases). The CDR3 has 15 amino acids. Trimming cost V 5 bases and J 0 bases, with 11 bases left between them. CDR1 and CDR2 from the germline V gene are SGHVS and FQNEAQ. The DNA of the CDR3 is TGTGCCAGCAGCGCAGACAGTTATAGCAATCAGCCCCAGCATTTT. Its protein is CASSADSYSNQPQHF.

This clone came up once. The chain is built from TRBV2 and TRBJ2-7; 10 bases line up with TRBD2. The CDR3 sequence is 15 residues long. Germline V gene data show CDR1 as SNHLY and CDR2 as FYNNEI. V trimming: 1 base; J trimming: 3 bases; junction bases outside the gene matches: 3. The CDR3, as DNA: TGTGCCAGCAGTGAAGGACTAGCGGGTTTCTACGAGCAGTACTTC. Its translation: CASSEGLAGFYEQYF.

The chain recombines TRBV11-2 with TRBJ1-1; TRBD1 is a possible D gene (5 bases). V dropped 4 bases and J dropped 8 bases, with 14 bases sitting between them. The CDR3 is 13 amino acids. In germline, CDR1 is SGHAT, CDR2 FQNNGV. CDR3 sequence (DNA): TGTGCCAGCAGCTCCGGTGGGGGGGGAGAAGCTTTCTTT. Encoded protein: CASSSGGGGEAFF.

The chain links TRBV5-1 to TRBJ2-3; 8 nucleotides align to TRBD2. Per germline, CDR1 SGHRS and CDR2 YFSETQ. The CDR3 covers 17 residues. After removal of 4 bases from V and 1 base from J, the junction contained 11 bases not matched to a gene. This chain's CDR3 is CASSQTPSGGGTDTQYF. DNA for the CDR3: TGCGCCAGCAGCCAGACTCCGAGCGGGGGAGGCACAGATACGCAGTATTTT.

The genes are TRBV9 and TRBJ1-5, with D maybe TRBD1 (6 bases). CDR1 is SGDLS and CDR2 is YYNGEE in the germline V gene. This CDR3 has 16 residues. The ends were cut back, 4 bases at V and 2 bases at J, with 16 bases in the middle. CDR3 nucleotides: TGTGCCAGCAGCCCGGGGGGAGGGGGTGGCAATCAGCCCCAGCATTTT. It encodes CASSPGGGGGNQPQHF.

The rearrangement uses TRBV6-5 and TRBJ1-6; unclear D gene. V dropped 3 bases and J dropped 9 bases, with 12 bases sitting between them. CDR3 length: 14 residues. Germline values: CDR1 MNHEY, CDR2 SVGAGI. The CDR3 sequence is CASSYSAGGSPLHF. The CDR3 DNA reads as TGTGCCAGCAGTTATTCAGCCGGAGGTTCACCCCTCCACTTT.

CDR3 sequence: CASSFSGGPEQYF. The CDR3 DNA reads TGTGCCAGCAGCTTTAGCGGGGGCCCCGAGCAGTACTTC. This rearrangement joins TRBV13 to TRBJ2-7; 9 positions agree with TRBD2. The CDR3 consists of 13 residues. The trim removed 3 bases at V and 6 bases at J, leaving 3 bases unmatched. Germline V gives CDR1 PRHDT, CDR2 FYEKMQ (reference sequence).

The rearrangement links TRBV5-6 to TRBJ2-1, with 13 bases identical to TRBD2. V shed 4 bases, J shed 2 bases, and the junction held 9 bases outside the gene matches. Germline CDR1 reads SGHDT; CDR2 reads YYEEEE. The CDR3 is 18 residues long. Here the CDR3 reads CASSPGLAGKATYNEQFF. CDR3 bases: TGTGCCAGCAGCCCGGGACTAGCGGGGAAGGCAACCTACAATGAGCAGTTCTTC. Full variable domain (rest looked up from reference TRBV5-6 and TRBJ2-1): DAGVTQSPTHLIKTRGQQVTLRCSPKSGHDTVSWYQQALGQGPQFIFQYYEEEERQRGNFPDRFSGHQFPNYSSELNVNALLLGDSALYLCASSPGLAGKATYNEQFFGPGTRLTVL.

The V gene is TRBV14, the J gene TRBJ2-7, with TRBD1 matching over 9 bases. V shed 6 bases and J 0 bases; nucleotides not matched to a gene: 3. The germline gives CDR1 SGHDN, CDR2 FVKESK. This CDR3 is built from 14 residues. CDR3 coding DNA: TGTGCCAGCAGGGGGACAGGGAACTCCTACGAGCAGTACTTC. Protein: CASRGTGNSYEQYF. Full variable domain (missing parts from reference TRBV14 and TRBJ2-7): EAGVTQFPSHSVIEKGQTVTLRCDPISGHDNLYWYRRVMGKEIKFLLHFVKESKQDESGMPNNRFLAERTGGTYSTLKVQPAELEDSGVYFCASRGTGNSYEQYFGPGTRLTVT.

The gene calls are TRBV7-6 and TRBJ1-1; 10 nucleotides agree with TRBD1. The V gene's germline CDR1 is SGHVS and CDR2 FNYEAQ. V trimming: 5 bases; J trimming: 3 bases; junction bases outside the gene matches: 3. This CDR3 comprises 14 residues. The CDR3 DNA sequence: TGTGCCAGCAGCCACGGACAGGGGGACACTGAAGCTTTCTTT. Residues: CASSHGQGDTEAFF.

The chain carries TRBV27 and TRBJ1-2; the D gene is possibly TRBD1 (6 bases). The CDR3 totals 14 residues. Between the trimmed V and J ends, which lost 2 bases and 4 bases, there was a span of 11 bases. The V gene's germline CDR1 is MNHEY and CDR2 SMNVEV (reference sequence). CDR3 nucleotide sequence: TGTGCCAGCAGTTTAAAGGGGGGGGGCTATGGCTACACCTTC. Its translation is CASSLKGGGYGYTF.

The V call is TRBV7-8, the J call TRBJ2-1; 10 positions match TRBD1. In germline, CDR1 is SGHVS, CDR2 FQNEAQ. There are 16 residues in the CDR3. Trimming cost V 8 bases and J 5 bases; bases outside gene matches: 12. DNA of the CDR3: TGTGCCAGCTCCACTCCCGGGACAGGGGCAAACAATGAGCAGTTCTTC. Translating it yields CASSTPGTGANNEQFF.

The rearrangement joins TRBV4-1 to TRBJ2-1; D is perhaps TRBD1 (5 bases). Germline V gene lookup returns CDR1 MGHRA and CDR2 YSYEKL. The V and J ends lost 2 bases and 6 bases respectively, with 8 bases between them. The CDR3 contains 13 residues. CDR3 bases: TGCGCCAGCAGCCAACCTGGGGCCAATGAGCAGTTCTTC. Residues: CASSQPGANEQFF.

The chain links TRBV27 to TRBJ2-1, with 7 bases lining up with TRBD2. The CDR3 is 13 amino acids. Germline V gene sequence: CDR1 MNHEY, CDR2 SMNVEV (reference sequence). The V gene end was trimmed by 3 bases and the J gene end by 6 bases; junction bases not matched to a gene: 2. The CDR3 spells CASSLGGVNEQFF. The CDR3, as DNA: TGTGCCAGCAGTTTGGGGGGGGTCAATGAGCAGTTCTTC.

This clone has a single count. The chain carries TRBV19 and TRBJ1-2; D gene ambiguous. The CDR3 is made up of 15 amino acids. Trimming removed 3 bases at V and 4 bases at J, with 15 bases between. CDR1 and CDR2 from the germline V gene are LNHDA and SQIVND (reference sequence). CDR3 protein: CASSMFSESGYGYTF. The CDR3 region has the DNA TGTGCCAGTAGTATGTTTTCCGAATCGGGCTATGGCTACACCTTC.

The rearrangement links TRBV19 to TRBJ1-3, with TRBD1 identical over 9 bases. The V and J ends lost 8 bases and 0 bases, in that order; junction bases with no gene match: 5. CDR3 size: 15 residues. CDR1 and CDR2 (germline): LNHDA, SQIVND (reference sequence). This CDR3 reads CASGETGGSGNTIYF. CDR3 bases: TGTGCCAGTGGCGAGACAGGGGGCTCTGGAAACACCATATATTTT.

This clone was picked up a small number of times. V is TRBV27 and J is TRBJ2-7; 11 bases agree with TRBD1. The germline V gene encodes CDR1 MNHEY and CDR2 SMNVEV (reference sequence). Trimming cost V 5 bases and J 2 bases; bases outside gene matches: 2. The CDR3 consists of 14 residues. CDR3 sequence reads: CASSGTGGPYEQYF. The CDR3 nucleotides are TGTGCCAGCAGTGGGACAGGGGGTCCCTACGAGCAGTACTTC.

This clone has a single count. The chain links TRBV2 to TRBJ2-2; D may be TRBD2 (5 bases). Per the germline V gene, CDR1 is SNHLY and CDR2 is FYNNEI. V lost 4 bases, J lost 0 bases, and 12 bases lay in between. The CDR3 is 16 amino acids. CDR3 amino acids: CASSVYLAPNTGELFF. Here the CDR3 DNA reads TGTGCCAGCAGTGTTTATCTAGCCCCGAACACCGGGGAGCTGTTTTTT.

In nucleotides, the CDR3 is TGTGCCAGCAGCGTAGGAGGTAGCGGGGGTGAGCAGTACTTC. As protein: CASSVGGSGGEQYF. The genes are TRBV9 and TRBJ2-7; TRBD2 matches at 9 bases. Germline V gene sequence: CDR1 SGDLS, CDR2 YYNGEE. Trimming cost V 0 bases and J 7 bases; bases outside gene matches: 5. CDR3 length: 14 residues. The whole variable domain, remainder taken from reference TRBV9 and TRBJ2-7, is DSGVTQTPKHLITATGQRVTLRCSPRSGDLSVYWYQQSLDQGLQFLIQYYNGEERAKGNILERFSAQQFPDLHSELNLSSLELGDSALYFCASSVGGSGGEQYFGPGTRLTVT.

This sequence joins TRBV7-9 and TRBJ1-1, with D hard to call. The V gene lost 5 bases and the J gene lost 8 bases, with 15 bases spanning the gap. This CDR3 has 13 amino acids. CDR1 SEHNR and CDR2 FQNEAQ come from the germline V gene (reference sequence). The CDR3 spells CASSPRGADEAFF. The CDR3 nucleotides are TGTGCCAGCAGCCCGAGAGGAGCGGACGAAGCTTTCTTT.

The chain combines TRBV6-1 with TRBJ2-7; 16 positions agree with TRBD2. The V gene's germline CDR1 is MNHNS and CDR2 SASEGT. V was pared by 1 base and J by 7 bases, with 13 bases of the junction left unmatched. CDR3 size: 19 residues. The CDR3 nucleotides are TGTGCCAGCAGTGAAGATGGGACTAGCGGGGGGGCCCCCATGAGGGAGCAGTACTTC. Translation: CASSEDGTSGGAPMREQYF.

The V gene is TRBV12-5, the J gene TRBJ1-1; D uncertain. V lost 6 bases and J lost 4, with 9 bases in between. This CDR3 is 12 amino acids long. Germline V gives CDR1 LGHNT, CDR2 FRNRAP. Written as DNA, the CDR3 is TGTGCTAGTGGCCCAGGTGCCACTGAAGCTTTCTTT. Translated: CASGPGATEAFF. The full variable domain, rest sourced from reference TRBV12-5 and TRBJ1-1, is DARVTQTPRHKVTEMGQEVTMRCQPILGHNTVFWYRQTMMQGLELLAYFRNRAPLDDSGMPKDRFSAEMPDATLATLKIQPSEPRDSAVYFCASGPGATEAFFGQGTRLTVV.

In DNA form, the CDR3 reads TGTGCCAGCAGTACCGGACAGGGAAATCAGCCCCAGCATTTT. This translates into CASSTGQGNQPQHF. V usage is TRBV6-5 and J usage is TRBJ1-5; 8 bases are shared with TRBD1. J lost 4 bases, V lost 5 bases, and 4 bases had no gene match. This CDR3 is 14 amino acids long. CDR1 MNHEY and CDR2 SVGAGI come from the germline V gene.

The CDR3 is CASSSTGVVGTDTQYF. CDR3 DNA: TGTGCCAGCAGTTCTACAGGGGTTGTGGGCACAGATACGCAGTATTTT. J is TRBJ2-3 and V is TRBV7-9; 7 bases line up with TRBD1. Germline CDR1 is SEHNR and CDR2 is FQNEAQ (reference sequence). The CDR3 spans 16 residues. After removal of 6 bases from V and 1 base from J, the junction contained 10 bases not matched to a gene.

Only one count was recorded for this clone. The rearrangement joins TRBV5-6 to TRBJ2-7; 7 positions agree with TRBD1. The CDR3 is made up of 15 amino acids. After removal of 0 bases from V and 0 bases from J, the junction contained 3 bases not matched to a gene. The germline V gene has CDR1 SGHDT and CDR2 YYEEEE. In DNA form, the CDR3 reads TGTGCCAGCAGCTTGGAACAGGGGTTCTCCTACGAGCAGTACTTC. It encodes CASSLEQGFSYEQYF.

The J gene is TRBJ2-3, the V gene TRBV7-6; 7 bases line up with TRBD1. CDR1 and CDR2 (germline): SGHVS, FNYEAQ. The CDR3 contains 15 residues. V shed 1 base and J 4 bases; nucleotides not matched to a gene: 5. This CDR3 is CASSLGGGFPDTQYF. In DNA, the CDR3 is TGTGCCAGCAGCTTAGGAGGGGGCTTCCCAGATACGCAGTATTTT.